This TCR beta chain was identified during a study of long-term antiretroviral therapy in people with HIV. As regards this clone: Its antigen is unidentified.

Sequencing relied on immunoSEQ assay v3.0, run at survey level. Data came from immunoSEQ multiplex PCR; TCRdb stores just in-frame clones and leaves some out. This repertoire shows 25,000 to 30,000 clones, 85% to 95% found once; its top ten account for approximately 6.8%. This CDR3 is 16 amino acids long. Germline V gene data show CDR1 as MGHRA and CDR2 as YSYEKL. The trim removed 2 bases at V and 3 bases at J, leaving 10 bases unmatched. Whole-study findings and limits: No data were available on ART adherence, viral resistance or therapy changes.

This specimen was unsorted PBMCs, taken around 6.5 years after starting antiretroviral therapy. The TCR sequence derives from a middle-aged woman with HIV. The V gene is TRBV4-1, the J gene TRBJ2-7, with 7 bases fitting TRBD2. CDR3 nucleotides: TGCGCCAGCAGCCAACCCGGACTAGACCGGGACTACGAGCAGTACTTC. This gives the protein CASSQPGLDRDYEQYF.